The 21 T cell receptor beta chains listed next were all sequenced from one sample in a study of chemoradiotherapy in HPV16-positive cancers. The data were produced by immunoSEQ multiplex PCR, yet TCRdb's version contains in-frame clones alone and is incomplete. There are roughly 14,000 clones in the sample; more than 70% occur only once, and about 4.5% lies in the top ten. The sequencing here drew on tumor tissue, taken from a patient who underwent chemoradiotherapy. All receptors come from a human donor with HPV-associated anogenital cancer.

The V call is TRBV7-3, the J call TRBJ2-7; 7 bases match TRBD2. The V gene's germline CDR1 is SGHTA and CDR2 FQGTGA. With 9 bases clipped from V and 5 bases from J, the junction kept 10 bases outside the gene matches. The CDR3 extends over 13 amino acids. DNA of the CDR3: TGTGCCAGACACGAGGGAGGGGACCACGAGCAGTACTTC. Protein: CARHEGGDHEQYF. Looking up the rest from reference TRBV7-3 and TRBJ2-7 gives the full variable domain: GAGVSQTPSNKVTEKGKYVELRCDPISGHTALYWYRQSLGQGPEFLIYFQGTGAADDSGLPNDRFFAVRPEGSVSTLKIQRTERGDSAVYLCARHEGGDHEQYFGPGTRLTVT.

There are a few counts of this clone. The chain employs TRBV6-1 and TRBJ2-7, with D possibly being TRBD2 (6 bases). The CDR3 is 14 residues long. The V end lost 0 bases, the J end lost 4 bases, and 10 bases lay between the germline ends. Germline CDR1 is MNHNS and CDR2 is SASEGT. CDR3 sequence (DNA): TGTGCCAGCAGTGAAGCTGTAGGAGGGTACGAGCAGTACTTC. Translating it yields CASSEAVGGYEQYF.

The V and J genes are TRBV30 and TRBJ1-4; no clear D gene. V lost 2 bases, J lost 5 bases, and 9 bases lay in between. CDR3 length equals 13 residues. CDR1 is GTSNPN, CDR2 SVGIG, per germline (reference sequence). Here the CDR3 DNA reads TGTGCCTGGAGTTCCCGCGCGAATGAAAAACTGTTTTTT. Amino acids: CAWSSRANEKLFF.

The V and J genes are TRBV5-5 and TRBJ1-2; the match to TRBD1 covers 9 bases. Germline assignment: CDR1 SGHKS and CDR2 YYEKEE (reference sequence). J gave up 6 bases and V 2 bases, and 8 bases lay outside the gene matches. The CDR3 length is 15 residues. The DNA for the CDR3 is TGTGCCAGCAGCTTCACCCGGGACAGGGACGATGGCTACACCTTC. As protein: CASSFTRDRDDGYTF.

The chain employs TRBV29-1 and TRBJ1-1; weak D call: TRBD1 (5 bases). V lost 4 bases, J lost 0 bases, and 6 bases lay in between. Germline V gene sequence: CDR1 SQVTM, CDR2 ANQGSEA. This CDR3 has 12 amino acids. CDR3 loop: CSVGGLNTEAFF. The CDR3 DNA reads as TGCAGCGTTGGGGGACTGAACACTGAAGCTTTCTTT.

V usage is TRBV11-3 and J usage is TRBJ2-7; D gene ambiguous. V was shortened by 3 bases and J by 2 bases, with 2 bases between the two germline ends. The CDR3 runs 11 residues. The germline V gene encodes CDR1 SGHNT and CDR2 YENEEA. The chain's CDR3 is CASSFTYEQYF. CDR3 sequence (DNA): TGTGCCAGCAGCTTCACCTACGAGCAGTACTTC.

A few counts support this clone. The genes are TRBV7-2 and TRBJ2-3, with D possibly matching TRBD2 (5 bases). The germline gives CDR1 SGHTA, CDR2 FQGNSA. The CDR3 has 14 residues. With 1 base removed from V and 6 bases from J, the gap between germline ends came to 11 bases. The CDR3 DNA sequence: TGTGCCAGCAGCTTAGGGGGAGCTATTGATACGCAGTATTTT. Protein product: CASSLGGAIDTQYF.

This rearrangement joins TRBV30 to TRBJ1-3; D call uncertain. Germline CDR1 GTSNPN, CDR2 SVGIG (reference sequence). V gave up 2 bases and J gave up 7 bases, with 6 bases separating them. The CDR3 sequence is 11 residues long. The CDR3 region has the DNA TGTGCCTGGAGTATGCGGAACACCATATATTTT. It encodes CAWSMRNTIYF.

The chain links TRBV7-8 to TRBJ1-5, with D uncertain. CDR1 and CDR2 (germline): SGHVS, FQNEAQ. The CDR3 runs to 13 residues. V was cut by 2 bases and J by 2 bases, with 4 bases left in between. CDR3 nucleotides: TGTGCCAGCAGCTTAACGCGCAATCAGCCCCAGCATTTT. Translation gives CASSLTRNQPQHF.

This rearrangement joins TRBV11-1 to TRBJ2-7; 7 positions match TRBD1. Germline loops: CDR1 SGHAT, CDR2 FQDESV (reference sequence). The V gene end was trimmed by 5 bases and the J gene end by 2 bases; junction bases not matched to a gene: 3. CDR3 length: 13 residues. The CDR3 DNA reads TGTGCCAGCAGCCGGGACAGTCCCTACGAGCAGTACTTC. Translated: CASSRDSPYEQYF.

The chain combines TRBV19 with TRBJ1-2; a possible D gene is TRBD1 (5 bases). V was shortened by 8 bases and J by 8 bases, with 18 bases between the two germline ends. The V gene's germline CDR1 is LNHDA and CDR2 SQIVND (reference sequence). This CDR3 is 13 amino acids long. CDR3 nucleotides: TGTGCCAGTGCGGCAGGGTCTGGCGGGGGCTACACCTTC. Translation gives CASAAGSGGGYTF.

The chain couples TRBV27 to TRBJ1-1; unclear D gene. Trimming shortened V by 5 bases and J by 7 bases, and 20 bases separated the two germline ends. CDR1 and CDR2 from the germline V gene are MNHEY and SMNVEV (reference sequence). The CDR3 length is 15 residues. The CDR3 coding sequence is TGTGCCAGCAGTGGGCCAAATGGACTCGCCCTTGAAGCTTTCTTT. Encoded protein: CASSGPNGLALEAFF.

V gene TRBV10-3 combines with J gene TRBJ1-2; no clear D. With 3 bases removed from V and 4 bases from J, the gap between germline ends came to 9 bases. This CDR3 has 13 residues. Germline V gene sequence: CDR1 ENHRY, CDR2 SYGVKD. CDR3 in amino acids: CAISDQVLYGYTF. The CDR3, as DNA: TGTGCCATCAGTGATCAGGTCCTCTATGGCTACACCTTC.

J is TRBJ1-6 and V is TRBV25-1; possibly TRBD1 for D (5 bases). The V end lost 2 bases, the J end lost 11 bases, and 13 bases lay between the germline ends. This CDR3 spans 14 amino acids. Germline V CDR1 and CDR2: MGHDK, SYGVNS. CDR3 nucleotide sequence: TGTGCCAGCAGTGAAAGTGGGGGTTTGGCACCCCTCCACTTT. Its translation is CASSESGGLAPLHF. Using reference TRBV25-1 and TRBJ1-6 for the parts outside the CDR3, the full variable domain is EADIYQTPRYLVIGTGKKITLECSQTMGHDKMYWYQQDPGMELHLIHYSYGVNSTEKGDLSSESTVSRIRTEHFPLTLESARPSHTSQYLCASSESGGLAPLHFGNGTRLTVT.

The chain joins TRBV13 to TRBJ2-3; TRBD2 matches 9 bases. With 6 bases clipped from V and 2 bases from J, the junction kept 3 bases outside the gene matches. The CDR3 covers 14 residues. Per the germline V gene, CDR1 is PRHDT and CDR2 is FYEKMQ (reference sequence). The CDR3 DNA reads TGTGCCAGCAGGCCTAGCGGGACCACAGATACGCAGTATTTT. Protein sequence: CASRPSGTTDTQYF.

The genes are TRBV11-3 and TRBJ1-2; the D is unclear. The CDR3 has 13 residues. Per the germline V gene, CDR1 is SGHNT and CDR2 is YENEEA. V shed 4 bases and J shed 3 bases, with 9 bases lying between them. The DNA of the CDR3 is TGTGCCAGCAGCTCGCGGGCTTACTATGGCTACACCTTC. As protein: CASSSRAYYGYTF.

The V gene is TRBV10-3, the J gene TRBJ2-7, with D possibly being TRBD2 (6 bases). V shed 10 bases and J shed 2 bases, with 15 bases lying between them. The CDR3 consists of 13 residues. Germline loops: CDR1 ENHRY, CDR2 SYGVKD. CDR3 in DNA: TGTGCCAACCGGGGGTCTGGCACCTACGAGCAGTACTTC. It is translated as CANRGSGTYEQYF.

The rearrangement uses TRBV19 and TRBJ1-5, with D unresolved. Germline V lookup: CDR1 LNHDA, CDR2 SQIVND (reference sequence). V was cut by 3 bases and J by 8 bases, with 8 bases left in between. The CDR3 totals 12 residues. CDR3 loop: CASSMWGEPQHF. CDR3 in DNA: TGTGCCAGTAGTATGTGGGGTGAGCCCCAGCATTTT. The whole variable domain, remainder taken from reference TRBV19 and TRBJ1-5, is DGGITQSPKYLFRKEGQNVTLSCEQNLNHDAMYWYRQDPGQGLRLIYYSQIVNDFQKGDIAEGYSVSREKKESFPLTVTSAQKNPTAFYLCASSMWGEPQHFGDGTRLSIL.

The genes are TRBV25-1 and TRBJ1-5; D remains ambiguous. Per germline, CDR1 MGHDK and CDR2 SYGVNS. Trimming left V 3 bases short and J 5 bases short, with 8 bases between. This CDR3 region has 13 residues. DNA for the CDR3: TGTGCCAGCAGTGAGGGAGGGTATCAGCCCCAGCATTTT. Translating it yields CASSEGGYQPQHF. The variable domain in full, with the rest retrieved from reference TRBV25-1 and TRBJ1-5, is EADIYQTPRYLVIGTGKKITLECSQTMGHDKMYWYQQDPGMELHLIHYSYGVNSTEKGDLSSESTVSRIRTEHFPLTLESARPSHTSQYLCASSEGGYQPQHFGDGTRLSIL.

The chain combines TRBV7-9 with TRBJ2-5; 12 bases align to TRBD1. The CDR3 is made up of 14 amino acids. Germline CDR1 SEHNR, CDR2 FQNEAQ (reference sequence). The V and J ends lost 5 bases and 5 bases, in that order; junction bases with no gene match: 3. The CDR3 protein is CASSRDRGQETQYF. Here the CDR3 DNA reads TGTGCCAGCAGCCGGGACAGGGGGCAGGAGACCCAGTACTTC.

J is TRBJ1-5 and V is TRBV7-4; D ambiguous. The CDR3 is made up of 14 amino acids. With 3 bases removed from V and 3 bases from J, the gap between germline ends came to 9 bases. Germline CDR1 SGHVT, CDR2 SQSDAQ. CDR3 DNA: TGTGCCAGCAGCTTGAGGCCGTTCAATCAGCCCCAGCATTTT. Residues: CASSLRPFNQPQHF. The entire variable domain, with the rest obtained from reference TRBV7-4 and TRBJ1-5, is as follows: GAGVSQSPRYKVAKRGRDVALRCDSISGHVTLYWYRQTLGQGSEVLTYSQSDAQRDKSGRPSGRFSAERPERSVSTLKIQRTEQGDSAVYLCASSLRPFNQPQHFGDGTRLSIL.